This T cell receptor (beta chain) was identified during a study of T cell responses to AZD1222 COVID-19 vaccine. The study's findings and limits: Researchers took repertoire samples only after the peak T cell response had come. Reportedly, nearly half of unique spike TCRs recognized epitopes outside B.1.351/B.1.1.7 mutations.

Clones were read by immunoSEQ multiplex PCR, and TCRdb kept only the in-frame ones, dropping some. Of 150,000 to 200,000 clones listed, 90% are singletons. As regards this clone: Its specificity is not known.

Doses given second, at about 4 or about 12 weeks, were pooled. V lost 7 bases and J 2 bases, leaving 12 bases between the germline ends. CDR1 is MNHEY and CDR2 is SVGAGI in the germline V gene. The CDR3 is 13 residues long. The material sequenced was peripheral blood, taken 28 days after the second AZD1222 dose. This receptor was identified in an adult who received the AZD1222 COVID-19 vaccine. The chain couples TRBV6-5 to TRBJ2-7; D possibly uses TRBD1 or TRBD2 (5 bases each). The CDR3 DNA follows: TGTGCCAGCATCCGGGACGGCACCTACGAGCAGTACTTC. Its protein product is CASIRDGTYEQYF.